This entry lists 10 T cell receptor beta chains sequenced from one sample in a study of blood T cell repertoires in COVID-19. Some clones are missing from TCRdb's copy, which holds only in-frame ones; the method was immunoSEQ multiplex PCR. This sample yields some 270,000 clones, of which about 85% are seen a single time; approximately 0.94% belongs to the top ten. Sequenced sample: peripheral blood. The receptors originated from a human donor with COVID-19, enrolled during active disease. The donor label of this sample is uncertain.

The gene calls are TRBV6-2 or TRBV6-3 and TRBJ2-2, with 11 bases lining up with TRBD2. This CDR3 is 17 amino acids long. Germline CDR1 and CDR2: MNHEY and SVGEGT. V gave up 4 bases and J gave up 5 bases; unmatched junction bases: 9. The DNA of the CDR3 is TGTGCCAGCAGTTGGGCAACTAGCGGGAGTGATACCGGGGAGCTGTTTTTT. Amino acids: CASSWATSGSDTGELFF.

The chain joins TRBV7-2 to TRBJ2-2; 8 bases are a match to TRBD1. The length of the CDR3 is 15 residues. Unmatched junction bases numbered 4, after V lost 6 bases and J lost 1 base. CDR1 and CDR2 from the germline V gene are SGHTA and FQGNSA. The CDR3 coding sequence is TGTGCCAGCAGGAGACAGGGGAGGAACACCGGGGAGCTGTTTTTT. This codes for CASRRQGRNTGELFF.

Concerning this clone itself: The sample carries other DNA sequences with the same CDR3. The chain links TRBV7-9 to TRBJ2-7, with a weak D call TRBD2 (6 bases). The CDR3 has 12 amino acids. V was pared by 5 bases and J by 4 bases, with 9 bases between. CDR1 and CDR2 from the germline V gene are SEHNR and FQNEAQ (reference sequence). The CDR3 is CASSPGGYEQYF. The CDR3, as DNA: TGTGCCAGCAGCCCCGGGGGATACGAGCAGTACTTC.

Details on this clone: At one end, the junction sequence differs from germline, possibly due to a read error. The chain recombines TRBV7-7 with TRBJ2-3, with TRBD1 matching over 7 bases. The germline gives CDR1 SSHAT, CDR2 FNYEAQ (reference sequence). The CDR3 has 15 amino acids. Here the CDR3 reads CASSPRTGRTDTQYF. The DNA of the CDR3 is TGTGCTAGCAGCCCCCGGACAGGACGCACAGATACGCAGTATTTT.

CDR3 sequence: CASSLKTENTEAFF. CDR3 nucleotides: TGTGCCAGTAGTCTTAAAACAGAGAACACTGAAGCTTTCTTT. The chain uses TRBV19 and TRBJ1-1; D gene uncertain. The germline V gene encodes CDR1 LNHDA and CDR2 SQIVND (reference sequence). Deletions cut 5 bases from V and 1 base from J, with 11 bases between. This CDR3 has 14 amino acids.

This clone showed up just once. This rearrangement joins TRBV18 to TRBJ1-4; D gene ambiguous. The V and J ends lost 3 bases and 1 base respectively, with 9 bases between them. This CDR3 has 15 residues. Germline values: CDR1 KGHSH, CDR2 LQKENI. The DNA of the CDR3 is TGTGCCAGCTCACCGATCGGGGTAACTAATGAAAAACTGTTTTTT. It specifies CASSPIGVTNEKLFF.

V usage is TRBV3-1 (or the pseudogene TRBV3-2) and J usage is TRBJ2-5; TRBD1 is a possible D gene (5 bases). Germline V gene sequence: CDR1 LGHDT, CDR2 YNNKEL (reference sequence). Deletions cut 0 bases from V and 3 bases from J, with 17 bases between. The CDR3 covers 17 residues. CDR3 amino acids: CASSQEVGVVRKETQYF. The CDR3 coding sequence is TGTGCCAGCAGCCAAGAAGTAGGGGTGGTTCGCAAAGAGACCCAGTACTTC.

V gene TRBV27 combines with J gene TRBJ1-1; 7 positions agree with TRBD1. Trimming removed 5 bases from V and 3 bases from J; junction bases left unmatched: 6. Per germline, CDR1 MNHEY and CDR2 SMNVEV (reference sequence). The CDR3 is 14 amino acids. This chain's CDR3 is CASSLRQGYTEAFF. CDR3 in DNA: TGTGCCAGCAGTCTTCGACAGGGTTACACTGAAGCTTTCTTT.

V is TRBV28 and J is TRBJ2-7; 7 bases map to TRBD1. V was pared by 6 bases and J by 3 bases, with 17 bases of the junction left unmatched. CDR3 size: 17 residues. Germline values: CDR1 MDHEN, CDR2 SYDVKM. CDR3 amino acids: CASSSAKTGTTSYEQYF. The CDR3 region has the DNA TGTGCCAGCAGCTCGGCAAAGACAGGGACAACGAGCTACGAGCAGTACTTC.

V usage is TRBV19 and J usage is TRBJ1-5, with 11 bases aligning to TRBD1. After removal of 7 bases from V and 2 bases from J, the junction contained 4 bases not matched to a gene. The CDR3 covers 15 residues. Looked up from germline, CDR1 is LNHDA and CDR2 is SQIVND (reference sequence). CDR3 DNA: TGTGCCAGTACCAAGGGACAGGGGGGCAATCAGCCCCAGCATTTT. Its protein is CASTKGQGGNQPQHF.